These 7 T cell receptor beta chains originate from one sample sequenced in a study of shared clonotypes between healthy human individuals. CD45RO-negative cells were positively selected for CCR7, leaving out terminally differentiated effector memory CD45RA+ cells. Some clones are missing from TCRdb's copy, which holds only in-frame ones; the method was immunoSEQ multiplex PCR. Among about 1,800,000 clones listed, about 95% were seen once. Sequenced material: naive CD8+ T cells sorted from blood. The receptors here all came from a man younger than 35 in good health.

This chain joins TRBV10-3 and TRBJ2-2, with TRBD1 identical over 8 bases. Looked up from germline, CDR1 is ENHRY and CDR2 is SYGVKD. The CDR3 loop spans 16 amino acids. With V trimmed by 4 bases and J by 6 bases, 10 bases remained unmatched. The CDR3 here is CAISARGQVGAGELFF. The CDR3 nucleotides are TGTGCCATCAGTGCCCGGGGACAGGTAGGGGCCGGGGAGCTGTTTTTT.

J is TRBJ2-7 and V is TRBV6-6; D may be TRBD1 (6 bases). Germline V gives CDR1 MNHNY, CDR2 SVGAGI (reference sequence). V was trimmed by 5 bases and J by 1 base, leaving 15 bases between them. This CDR3 has 15 amino acids. CDR3 sequence reads: CASSPGAGVSYEQYF. CDR3 bases: TGTGCCAGCAGTCCCGGGGCAGGGGTGTCCTACGAGCAGTACTTC.

This chain uses TRBV4-3 with TRBJ1-1; no firm D call. The germline V gene has CDR1 LGHNA and CDR2 YSLEER. The CDR3 sequence is 10 residues long. V lost 2 bases, J lost 5 bases, and 0 bases lay in between. DNA for the CDR3: TGCGCCAGCAGCCAAACTGAAGCTTTCTTT. Translated: CASSQTEAFF.

In regard to this clone: The sample contains more than one DNA sequence encoding this CDR3. The chain links TRBV2 to TRBJ2-7; either TRBD1 or TRBD2 may fit D (5 bases each). V dropped 3 bases and J dropped 2 bases, with 11 bases sitting between them. Germline loops: CDR1 SNHLY, CDR2 FYNNEI. The CDR3 length is 14 residues. The CDR3 sequence: CASSEGDGPYEQYF. DNA of the CDR3: TGTGCCAGCAGTGAGGGGGACGGACCCTACGAGCAGTACTTC.

The CDR3 here is CASSVAWAGPNYGYTF. DNA for the CDR3: TGTGCCAGCAGCGTAGCTTGGGCGGGACCCAACTATGGCTACACCTTC. The chain has TRBV9 and TRBJ1-2, with D tentatively TRBD1 (5 bases). Germline CDR1 SGDLS, CDR2 YYNGEE. The CDR3 length is 16 residues. Trimming left V 0 bases short and J 2 bases short, with 14 bases between.

This chain connects TRBV7-9 to TRBJ2-3; D ambiguous. The V end lost 8 bases, the J end lost 1 base, and 16 bases lay between the germline ends. The germline V gene has CDR1 SEHNR and CDR2 FQNEAQ (reference sequence). This CDR3 has 15 amino acids. DNA for the CDR3: TGTGCCAGCGGAGAGACCCAAAAGGGCACAGATACGCAGTATTTT. Translated: CASGETQKGTDTQYF.

Only one count was recorded for this clone. This CDR3 reads CASSLSPDYSYEQYF. The CDR3 DNA reads TGTGCCAGCAGCCTCTCACCAGATTATTCCTACGAGCAGTACTTC. The chain recombines TRBV5-6 with TRBJ2-7; D call uncertain. Trimming removed 4 bases at V and 1 base at J, with 15 bases between. The CDR3 consists of 15 residues. Germline V gives CDR1 SGHDT, CDR2 YYEEEE.